The subject of this entry is one T cell receptor (beta chain). Its target is unknown. Preparation of TRB cDNA libraries relied on 5' RACE carrying UMI labels. After re-calling the 5' RACE reads, TCRdb lists one entry per CDR3 protein, DNA absent. Its clone listing holds more than 100,000 distinct CDR3 sequences. This specimen belongs to a study of CXCR3-negative and CXCR3-positive naive CD8 T cells. The wider study: Approximately 130 million TRB reads were obtained overall (about 1.5 +/- 0.3 million per library).

Study-wide results and caveats: CXCR3-positive naive cells had TRB CDR3s that were more hydrophobic than CXCR3-negative naive cells had.

The CDR3 loop spans 12 amino acids. Germline V lookup: CDR1 LGHNA, CDR2 YNFKEQ. Sample: naive CXCR3+ CD8+ T cells from blood. Subset given: CD45RO-CCR7+CD27+CD95- naive CD8+ T cells expressing CXCR3 (TNR3+). V gene TRBV4-2 combines with J gene TRBJ2-7. This TCR was recovered from a human donor in good health. Some clones in this sample may be carry-over from other donors' samples. The CDR3 reads CASSQEKSEQYF.